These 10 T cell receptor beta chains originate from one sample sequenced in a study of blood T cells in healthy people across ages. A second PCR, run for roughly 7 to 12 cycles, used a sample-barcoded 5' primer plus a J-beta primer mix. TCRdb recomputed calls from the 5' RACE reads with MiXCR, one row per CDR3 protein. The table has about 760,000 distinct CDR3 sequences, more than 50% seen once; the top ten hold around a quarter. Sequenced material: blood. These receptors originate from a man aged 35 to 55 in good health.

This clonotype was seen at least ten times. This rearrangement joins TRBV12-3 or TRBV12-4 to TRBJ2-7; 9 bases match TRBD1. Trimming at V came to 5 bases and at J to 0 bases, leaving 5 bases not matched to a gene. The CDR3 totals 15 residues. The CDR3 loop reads CASSPTGGSSYEQYF. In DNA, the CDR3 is TGTGCCAGCAGTCCGACAGGGGGAAGCTCCTACGAGCAGTACTTC.

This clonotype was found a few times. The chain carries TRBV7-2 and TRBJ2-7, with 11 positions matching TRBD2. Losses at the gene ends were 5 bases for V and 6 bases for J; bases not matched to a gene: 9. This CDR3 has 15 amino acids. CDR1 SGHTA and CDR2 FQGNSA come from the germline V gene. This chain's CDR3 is CASSQQTGTSGEQYF. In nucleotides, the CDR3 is TGTGCCAGCAGCCAACAAACCGGGACTAGCGGCGAGCAGTACTTC.

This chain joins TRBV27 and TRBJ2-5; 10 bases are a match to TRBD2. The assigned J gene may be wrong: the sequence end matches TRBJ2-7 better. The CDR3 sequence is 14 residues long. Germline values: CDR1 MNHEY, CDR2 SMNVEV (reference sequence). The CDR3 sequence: CASSRAGGPSEQYF. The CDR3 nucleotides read TGTGCCAGCAGTCGAGCGGGAGGGCCTAGCGAGCAGTACTTC.

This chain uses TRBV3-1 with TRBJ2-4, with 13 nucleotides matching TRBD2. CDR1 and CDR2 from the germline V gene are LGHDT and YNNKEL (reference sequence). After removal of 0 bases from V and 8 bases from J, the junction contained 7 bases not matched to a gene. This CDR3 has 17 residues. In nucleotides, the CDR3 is TGTGCCAGCAGCCAAGAGGGTCCCACTAGCGGGGGGGACATTCAGTACTTC. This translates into CASSQEGPTSGGDIQYF.

This CDR3 is CASSLTTHVVGGRHNEQFF. The CDR3 DNA reads as TGTGCCAGCAGCTTAACGACTCATGTAGTGGGAGGGCGTCACAATGAGCAGTTCTTC. The gene calls are TRBV7-3 and TRBJ2-1, with 7 positions matching TRBD2. After removal of 0 bases from V and 5 bases from J, the junction contained 16 bases not matched to a gene. The length of the CDR3 is 19 residues. The V gene's germline CDR1 is SGHTA and CDR2 FQGTGA.

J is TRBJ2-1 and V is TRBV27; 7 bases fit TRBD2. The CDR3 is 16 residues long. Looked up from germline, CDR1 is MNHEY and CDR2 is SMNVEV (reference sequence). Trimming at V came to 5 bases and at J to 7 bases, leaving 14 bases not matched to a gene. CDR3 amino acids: CASSRTPGLLSNEQFF. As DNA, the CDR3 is TGTGCCAGCAGTCGGACACCGGGACTACTATCGAATGAGCAGTTCTTC.

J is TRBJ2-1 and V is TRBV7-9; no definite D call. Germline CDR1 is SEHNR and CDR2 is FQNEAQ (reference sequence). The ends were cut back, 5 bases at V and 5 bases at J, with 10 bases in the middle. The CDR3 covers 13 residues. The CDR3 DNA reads TGTGCCAGCAGCCCCGCGCCGAACAATGAGCAGTTCTTC. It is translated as CASSPAPNNEQFF.

The CDR3, as DNA: TGTGCCAGCTCACCCGGGACCGAGAGAGGAAACACCATATATTTT. As protein: CASSPGTERGNTIYF. The chain recombines TRBV18 with TRBJ1-3, with D possibly TRBD1 on 5 matching bases. The CDR3 sequence is 15 residues long. Trimming shortened V by 3 bases and J by 4 bases, and 13 bases separated the two germline ends. The germline V gene has CDR1 KGHSH and CDR2 LQKENI.

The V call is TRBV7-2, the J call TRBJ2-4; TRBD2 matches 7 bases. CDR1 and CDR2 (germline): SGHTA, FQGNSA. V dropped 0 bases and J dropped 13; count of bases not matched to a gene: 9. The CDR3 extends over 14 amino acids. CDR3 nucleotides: TGTGCCAGCAGCTTAGCGGGGGGGTCTTTTGAGCAGTACTTC. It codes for CASSLAGGSFEQYF.

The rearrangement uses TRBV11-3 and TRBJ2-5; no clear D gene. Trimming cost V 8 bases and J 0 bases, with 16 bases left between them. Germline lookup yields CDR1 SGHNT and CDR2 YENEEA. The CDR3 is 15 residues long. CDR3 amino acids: CASSPGLGYQETQYF. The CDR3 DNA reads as TGTGCCAGCTCACCGGGCCTGGGGTACCAAGAGACCCAGTACTTC.